This T cell receptor (beta chain) was profiled in a study of radiation and T cells in renal cell carcinoma. Overall study findings and caveats: In blood, top tumor clones expanded by 2 weeks, shrinking by 4.

V was pared by 3 bases and J by 0 bases, with 8 bases between. The CDR3 consists of 14 residues. The germline gives CDR1 SGHAT, CDR2 FQNNGV. This clone has a single count. Its antigen is not known. This sample's time point: blood 4 weeks post-SBRT, at nephrectomy. Treatment described: 15 Gy SBRT to primary tumor, nephrectomy 4 weeks later. Radiation-treated patients gave blood at baseline, week 2 and week 4. Some clones are missing from TCRdb's copy, which holds only in-frame ones; the method was immunoSEQ multiplex PCR. This sample has about 77,000 clones; roughly 80% occur once, and the top ten carry about 2.5%.

V gene TRBV11-2 combines with J gene TRBJ2-5; D ambiguous. This clonotype was sampled from a woman aged 60-75 years with renal cell carcinoma. Sequencing was performed on blood, taken from a patient whose treatment included radiotherapy and nephrectomy. CDR3 residues: CASSFGVYQETQYF. The CDR3 DNA is TGTGCCAGCAGCTTCGGCGTCTACCAAGAGACCCAGTACTTC.